The 2 T cell receptor beta chains given below trace back to one sample, sequenced in a study of blood T cell repertoires in COVID-19 (dated by TCRdb to about 2020). The protocol used for the library was the immunoSEQ multiplex PCR assay. The source is immuneACCESS, and TCRdb retained only in-frame sequences with V and J called. Part of the clones is not carried over; for the studies checked, unresolved V genes explain less than half of this, and the remainder is unexplained. Within this sample are about 240,000 clones, with approximately 78% of them counted one time only. The top ten constitute around 12% of the sample. Sample: peripheral blood. Receptors were obtained from a woman aged 60 to 75 with active or convalescent COVID-19.

J is TRBJ1-6 and V is TRBV6-1, with D maybe TRBD1 (6 bases). This CDR3 region has 16 residues. V lost 2 bases to trimming and J lost 3 bases, with 11 bases between them. Germline V gives CDR1 MNHNS, CDR2 SASEGT. The CDR3 bases are TGTGCCAGCAGTGAACGGATAGGGGGCTATAATTCACCCCTCCACTTT. Translation gives CASSERIGGYNSPLHF.

A few counts support this clone. V and J are TRBV29-1 and TRBJ2-2; 8 bases map to TRBD1. CDR1 and CDR2 (germline): SQVTM, ANQGSEA. CDR3 length: 13 amino acids. J was trimmed by 0 bases and V by 7 bases; bases with no gene match: 1. The CDR3 region has the DNA TGCAGCGCACAGGGGGCGAACACCGGGGAGCTGTTTTTT. Encoded protein: CSAQGANTGELFF.